The present entry profiles one T cell receptor beta chain with its context. Generated by immunoSEQ multiplex PCR, the TCRdb table keeps only in-frame clones and is missing some. The data hold 100,000 or so clones, with about four fifths observed a single time. The data are from a study of control samples from healthy donors and cancer patients. The CDR3 contains 14 residues. V was pared by 5 bases and J by 3 bases, with 14 bases between. Germline V CDR1 and CDR2: SGHAT, FQDESV (reference sequence). The V gene is TRBV11-1, the J gene TRBJ2-7, with D maybe TRBD1 (5 bases). This clonotype was obtained from a woman aged 45-59 years in good health. Sequenced sample: blood. In DNA, the CDR3 is TGTGCCAGCAGCAAGGACACGTTACTCTACGAGCAGTACTTC. Translating gives CASSKDTLLYEQYF.